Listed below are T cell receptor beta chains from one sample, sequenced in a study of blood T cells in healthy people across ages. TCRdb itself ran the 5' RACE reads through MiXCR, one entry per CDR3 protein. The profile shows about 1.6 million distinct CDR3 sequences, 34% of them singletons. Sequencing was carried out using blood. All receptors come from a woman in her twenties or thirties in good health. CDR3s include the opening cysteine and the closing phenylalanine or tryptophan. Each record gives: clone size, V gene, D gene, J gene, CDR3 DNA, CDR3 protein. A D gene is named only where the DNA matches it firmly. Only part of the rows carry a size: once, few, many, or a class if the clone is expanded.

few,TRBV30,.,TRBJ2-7,TGTGCCTGGACAATAGGGCGGGAGCAGTACTTC,CAWTIGREQYF
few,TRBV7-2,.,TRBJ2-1,TGTGCCAGCAGCTTAGTCCCGGAGAGTGAGCAGTTCTTC,CASSLVPESEQFF
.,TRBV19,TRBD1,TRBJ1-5,TGTGCCAGTAGGGGGGACAGGTTTCTTGTCAATCAGCCCCAGCATTTT,CASRGDRFLVNQPQHF
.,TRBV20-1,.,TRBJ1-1,TGCAGTGCCGGCGGGGATACTGAAGCTTTCTTT,CSAGGDTEAFF
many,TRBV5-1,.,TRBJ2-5,TGTGCCAGCAGCTTACAGGGCACCCAAGAGACCCAGTACTTC,CASSLQGTQETQYF
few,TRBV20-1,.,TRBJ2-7,TGCAGTGCTGCCCCGCGGAGAGGGCCGTACGAGCAGTACTTC,CSAAPRRGPYEQYF
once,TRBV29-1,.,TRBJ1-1,TGCAGCGTATCATCTTCAATACTATTGAACACTGAAGCTTTCTTT,CSVSSSILLNTEAFF
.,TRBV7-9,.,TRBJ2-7,TGTGCCAGCAGCTCCATCTATCTGAGTGTCACCTACGAGCAGTACTTC,CASSSIYLSVTYEQYF
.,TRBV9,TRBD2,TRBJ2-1,TGTGCCAGCAACGTAGGTAGCGGGCCTCAAGAGACCCAGTTCTTC,CASNVGSGPQETQFF
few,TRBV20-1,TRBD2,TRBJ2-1,TGCAGTGGGAGAGGTGTTGTGGCGGGAGTCGGCAATGAGCAGTTCTTC,CSGRGVVAGVGNEQFF
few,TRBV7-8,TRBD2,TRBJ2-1,TGTGCCAGCAGCCCCCGACTAGCGGGGGCCCTCTACAATGAGCAGTTCTTC,CASSPRLAGALYNEQFF
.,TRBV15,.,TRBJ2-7,TGTGCCACCAGCAGACCTTCCGGGACTGTCTACGAGCAGTACTTC,CATSRPSGTVYEQYF
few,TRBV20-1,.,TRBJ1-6,TGCAGTGCTAGTGACCCGACGGCTAATTCACCCCTCCACTTT,CSASDPTANSPLHF
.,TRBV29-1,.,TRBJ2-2,TGCAGCGTCTACATGACCGGGGAGCTGTTTTTT,CSVYMTGELFF
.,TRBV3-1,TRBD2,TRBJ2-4,TGTGCCAGCAGCCATCTCGGACTAGCGGAAAACATTCAGTACTTC,CASSHLGLAENIQYF
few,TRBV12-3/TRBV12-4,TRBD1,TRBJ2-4,TGTGCCAGCAGTCCCCCCAAGGGGACAGACAACAACATTCAGTACTTC,CASSPPKGTDNNIQYF
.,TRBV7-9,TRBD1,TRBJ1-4,TGTGCCAGCAGCGCGACAGGGGTAGAAAAACTGTTTTTT,CASSATGVEKLFF
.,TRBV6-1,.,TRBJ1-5,TGTGCCAGCAGTGAGCGCCGCAAAGACAATCAGCCCCAGCATTTT,CASSERRKDNQPQHF
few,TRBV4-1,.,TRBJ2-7,TGCGCCAGCAGCCAAGGATCTGCCTCCTACGAGCAGTACTTC,CASSQGSASYEQYF
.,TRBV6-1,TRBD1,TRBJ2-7,TGTGCCAGCAGAGCCGGGACAGGGGATCTGTACGAGCAGTACTTC,CASRAGTGDLYEQYF
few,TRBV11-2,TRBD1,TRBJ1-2,TGTGCCAGCAGACTTGACAGGGCCCGTTCTGGCTACACCTTC,CASRLDRARSGYTF
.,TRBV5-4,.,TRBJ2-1,TGTGCCAGCAGAGACCGGGATTACTCCTACAATGAGCAGTTCTTC,CASRDRDYSYNEQFF
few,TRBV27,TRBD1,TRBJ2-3,TGTGCCAGCAGCCAGGACAGGAAGTTCTCAGATACGCAGTATTTT,CASSQDRKFSDTQYF
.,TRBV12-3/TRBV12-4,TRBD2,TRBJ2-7,TGTGCCAGCACCCCCACCGGGACTAGCGGAGCCTACGAGCAGTACTTC,CASTPTGTSGAYEQYF
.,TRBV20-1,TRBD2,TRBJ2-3,TGCAGTGCCGGCGGGACTAGCGGGGCAGATACGCAGTATTTT,CSAGGTSGADTQYF
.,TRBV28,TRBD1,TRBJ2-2,TGTGCCAGCAGTCCACCGACAGGGACGAACACCGGGGAGCTGTTTTTT,CASSPPTGTNTGELFF
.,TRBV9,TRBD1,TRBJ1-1,TGTGCCAGCAGCGTATATGAGACAGGGGTGACTGGAGCTTTCTTT,CASSVYETGVTGAFF
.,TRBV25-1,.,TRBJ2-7,TGTGCCAGCACCCAAACACGGATTGGGACTGGTAAGCAGTACTTC,CASTQTRIGTGKQYF
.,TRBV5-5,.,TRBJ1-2,TGTGCCAGCAGCTTGGGGGATTCTGGTGGCTACACCTTC,CASSLGDSGGYTF
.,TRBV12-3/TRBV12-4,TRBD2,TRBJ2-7,TGTGCCAGCAGCTTAATAGCGGGAGCCTACGAGCAGTACTTC,CASSLIAGAYEQYF
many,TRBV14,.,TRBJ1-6,TGTGCCAGCAGCCAAAGGACAGACAATTCACCCCTCCACTTT,CASSQRTDNSPLHF
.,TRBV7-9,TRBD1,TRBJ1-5,TGTGCCAGCATGGGACAGGGTCACTCGGCCCAGCATTTT,CASMGQGHSAQHF
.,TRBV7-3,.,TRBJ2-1,TGTGCCAGCAGCTCCAGCCTGGGGGGTGAGCAGTTCTTC,CASSSSLGGEQFF
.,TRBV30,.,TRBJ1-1,TGTGCCTGGAGGAAGACAGTGAACACTGAAGCTTTCTTT,CAWRKTVNTEAFF
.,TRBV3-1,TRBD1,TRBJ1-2,TGTGCCAGCAGCTCGCGACAGGGGAAACCCTACACCTTC,CASSSRQGKPYTF
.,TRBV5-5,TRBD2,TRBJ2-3,TGTGCCAGCAGCTTAGCTAGCGACCTAGCGGCGCAGTATTTT,CASSLASDLAAQYF
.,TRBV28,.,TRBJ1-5,TGTGCCAGCAGCCTTCTACAAAAGCCCCAGCATTTT,CASSLLQKPQHF
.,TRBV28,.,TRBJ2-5,TGTGCCAGCAGTTTGTCTTTAGCCCTGGTTTACCAAGAGACCCAGTACTTC,CASSLSLALVYQETQYF
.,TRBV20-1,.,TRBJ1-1,TGCAGTGCTAAGGGAGCGTTTCTCTCCACTGAAGCTTTCTTT,CSAKGAFLSTEAFF
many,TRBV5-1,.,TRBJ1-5,TGCGCCAGCAGCTTGGAGAGCAATCAGCCCCAGCATTTT,CASSLESNQPQHF
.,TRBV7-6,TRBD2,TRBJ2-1,TGTGCCAGCAGCAACAGAGTAGCGGGGGGGCAAGACAATGAGCAGTTCTTC,CASSNRVAGGQDNEQFF
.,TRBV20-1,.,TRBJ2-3,TGCAGTGCTCGTCCCAGCGCCATTAGCACAGATACGCAGTATTTT,CSARPSAISTDTQYF
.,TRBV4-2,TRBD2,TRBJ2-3,TGTGCCAGCAGCCAAGATCGGGGTAGCGGGGATTCAGATACGCAGTATTTT,CASSQDRGSGDSDTQYF
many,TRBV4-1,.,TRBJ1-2,TGCGCCAGCAGCCAAGATCCCGACACCCGCTATGGCTACACCTTC,CASSQDPDTRYGYTF
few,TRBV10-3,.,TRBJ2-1,TGTGCCATCAGCCGGGACTCAGGCTACAATGAGCAGTTCTTC,CAISRDSGYNEQFF
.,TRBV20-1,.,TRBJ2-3,TGCAGTGCTAGAGACCCCCAGGGACCCAAAGTTGATGCGCAGTATTTT,CSARDPQGPKVDAQYF
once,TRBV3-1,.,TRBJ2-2,TGTGCCAGCAGCCAATTTACAGGGAGGGGCACCGGGGAGCTGTTTTTT,CASSQFTGRGTGELFF
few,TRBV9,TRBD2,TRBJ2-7,TGTGCCAGCAGCATCAAGCGGGGGGGCTACGAGCAGTACTTC,CASSIKRGGYEQYF
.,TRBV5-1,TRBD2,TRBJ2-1,TGCGCCAGCAGCTCCGGAGCGGGGTCCCTCTGGGATGAGCAGTTCTTC,CASSSGAGSLWDEQFF
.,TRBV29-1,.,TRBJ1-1,TGCAGCGTTGTTGGGGGGCACACTGAAGCTTTCTTT,CSVVGGHTEAFF
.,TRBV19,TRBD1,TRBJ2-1,TGTGCCAGTAGTAGGGGGTCGGGGACAGCCCGCAATGAGCAGTTCTTC,CASSRGSGTARNEQFF
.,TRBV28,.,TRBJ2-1,TGTGCCAGCAGTTTGCACCCTGGGACCGTCTACAATGAGCAGTTCTTC,CASSLHPGTVYNEQFF
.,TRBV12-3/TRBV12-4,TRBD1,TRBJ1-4,TGTGCCAGCAGCCCTTTGACAGGGACGGAACTGTTTTTT,CASSPLTGTELFF